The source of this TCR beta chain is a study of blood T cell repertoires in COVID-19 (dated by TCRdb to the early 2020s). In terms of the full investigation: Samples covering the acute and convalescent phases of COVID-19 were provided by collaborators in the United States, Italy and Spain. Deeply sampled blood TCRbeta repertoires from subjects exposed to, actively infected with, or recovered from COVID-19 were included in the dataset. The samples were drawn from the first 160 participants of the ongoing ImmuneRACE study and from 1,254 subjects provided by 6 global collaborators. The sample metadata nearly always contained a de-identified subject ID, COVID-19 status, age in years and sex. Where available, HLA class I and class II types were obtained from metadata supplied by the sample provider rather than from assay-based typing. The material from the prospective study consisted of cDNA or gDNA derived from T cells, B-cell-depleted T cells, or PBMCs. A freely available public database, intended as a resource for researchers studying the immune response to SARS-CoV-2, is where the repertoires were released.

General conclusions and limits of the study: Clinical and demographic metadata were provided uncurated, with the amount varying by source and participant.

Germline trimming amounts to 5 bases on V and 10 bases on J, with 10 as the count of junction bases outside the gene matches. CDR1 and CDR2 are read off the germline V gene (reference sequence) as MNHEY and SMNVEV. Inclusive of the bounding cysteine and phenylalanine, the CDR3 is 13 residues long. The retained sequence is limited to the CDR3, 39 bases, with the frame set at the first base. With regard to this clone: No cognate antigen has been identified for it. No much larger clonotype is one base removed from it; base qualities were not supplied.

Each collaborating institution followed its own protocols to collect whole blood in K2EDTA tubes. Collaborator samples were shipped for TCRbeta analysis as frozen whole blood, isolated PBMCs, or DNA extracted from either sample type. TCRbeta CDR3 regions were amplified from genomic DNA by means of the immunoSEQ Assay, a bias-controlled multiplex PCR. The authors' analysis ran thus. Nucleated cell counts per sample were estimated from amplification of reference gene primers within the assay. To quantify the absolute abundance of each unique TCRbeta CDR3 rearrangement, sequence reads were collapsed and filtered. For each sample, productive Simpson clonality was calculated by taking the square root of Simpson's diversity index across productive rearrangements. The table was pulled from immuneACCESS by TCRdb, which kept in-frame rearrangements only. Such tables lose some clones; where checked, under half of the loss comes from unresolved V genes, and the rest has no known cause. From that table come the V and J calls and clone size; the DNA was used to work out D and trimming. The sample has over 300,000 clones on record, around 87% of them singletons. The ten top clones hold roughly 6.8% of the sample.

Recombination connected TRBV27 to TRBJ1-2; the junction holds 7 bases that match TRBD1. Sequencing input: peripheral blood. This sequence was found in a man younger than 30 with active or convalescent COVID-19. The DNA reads TGTGCCAGCAGTCCCGAGGGACAGAGAGCCTACACCTTC. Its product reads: CASSPEGQRAYTF.